This T cell receptor beta chain was recovered during a study of control samples from healthy donors and cancer patients. The table came from immunoSEQ multiplex PCR; TCRdb's copy has only in-frame clones and leaves some out. The sample shows about 180,000 clones, around 90% of them seen only once. This CDR3 is built from 18 residues. The sequence derives from a man aged 25 to 40 in good health. Sequenced material: blood. The V and J genes are TRBV21-1 and TRBJ2-7; the DNA was not used to check the table's D call, TRBD2. TRBV21-1 is shown as a pseudogene. As DNA, the CDR3 is TGTGCCAGCAGCAAAAGTTCAAGGACTAGCGGGAGGGTCCACGAGCAGTACTTC. Residues: CASSKSSRTSGRVHEQYF.